Each of the 25 T cell receptor beta chains below was sequenced from the same sample in a study of blood T cell repertoires in COVID-19. The method was immunoSEQ multiplex PCR; TCRdb's version includes in-frame clones alone and lacks a portion of them. Of about 330,000 clones in the sample, 80% to 95% were seen once. Source material: PBMCs or T cells enriched from blood (not recorded which). The receptors shown here come from a woman in her 30s who had recovered from COVID-19.

The chain has TRBV19 and TRBJ1-5, with D unclear. The CDR3 runs to 15 residues. V was pared by 2 bases and J by 2 bases, with 10 bases between. Germline CDR1 LNHDA, CDR2 SQIVND (reference sequence). CDR3 nucleotide sequence: TGTGCCAGTAGTATAAGTCTCCTAGGCAATCAGCCCCAGCATTTT. Its protein product is CASSISLLGNQPQHF.

The chain has TRBV18 and TRBJ2-3, with a tentative D call TRBD2 (6 bases). CDR1 and CDR2 (germline): KGHSH, LQKENI. Trimming stripped 0 bases from V and 0 bases from J, with 10 bases between. The CDR3 totals 16 residues. The CDR3 region has the DNA TGTGCCAGCTCACCACCGGCGGGGACTAGCACAGATACGCAGTATTTT. It yields the protein CASSPPAGTSTDTQYF.

This clone showed up just once. V usage is TRBV24-1 and J usage is TRBJ2-3; 7 nucleotides align to TRBD2. This CDR3 is built from 14 residues. The V gene end was trimmed by 6 bases and the J gene end by 4 bases; junction bases not matched to a gene: 6. Germline CDR1 is KGHDR and CDR2 is SFDVKD. The CDR3 bases are TGTGCCACCAGTACCTCTAGCGGAGCAGATACGCAGTATTTT. Protein: CATSTSSGADTQYF.

The chain carries TRBV7-2 and TRBJ2-7; D remains unclear. Germline V gives CDR1 SGHTA, CDR2 FQGNSA. Trimming pared 1 base from V and 0 bases from J, leaving 7 bases between. This CDR3 spans 14 amino acids. CDR3 nucleotide sequence: TGTGCCAGCAGCTTAGTGGCAGGCTCCTACGAGCAGTACTTC. Protein product: CASSLVAGSYEQYF.

This chain uses TRBV29-1 with TRBJ2-1; TRBD2 aligns across 11 bases. Germline V gene data show CDR1 as SQVTM and CDR2 as ANQGSEA. V shed 5 bases, J shed 5 bases, and the junction held 14 bases outside the gene matches. The CDR3 is made up of 17 amino acids. In nucleotides, the CDR3 is TGCAGCGTTTACCCCCCCGGGACTAGCGGTCTCAACAATGAGCAGTTCTTC. Protein sequence: CSVYPPGTSGLNNEQFF.

The V call is TRBV5-8, the J call TRBJ2-1; TRBD1 matches 9 bases. The length of the CDR3 is 15 residues. V was clipped by 0 bases and J by 7 bases; unmatched bases: 5. CDR1 and CDR2 from the germline V gene are SGHTS and YDEGEE. The CDR3 DNA is TGTGCCAGCAGCTTGGAGGGACAGGGAAGGAATGAGCAGTTCTTC. Translation gives CASSLEGQGRNEQFF.

The V gene is TRBV4-2, the J gene TRBJ1-4, with 10 bases fitting TRBD1. CDR1 is LGHNA and CDR2 is YNFKEQ in the germline V gene. This CDR3 comprises 16 residues. Trimming at V came to 3 bases and at J to 5 bases, leaving 6 bases not matched to a gene. DNA for the CDR3: TGTGCCAGCAGCCATAGCCGGGACAGGGGAAATGAAAAACTGTTTTTT. It encodes CASSHSRDRGNEKLFF.

The rearrangement uses TRBV9 and TRBJ2-7; 7 nucleotides line up with TRBD1. The CDR3 consists of 15 residues. Losses at the gene ends were 5 bases for V and 3 bases for J; bases not matched to a gene: 11. Germline lookup yields CDR1 SGDLS and CDR2 YYNGEE. Written as DNA, the CDR3 is TGTGCCAGCAGTTTAACGGGACAGTTTATCTACGAGCAGTACTTC. Amino acid sequence: CASSLTGQFIYEQYF.

The genes are TRBV4-3 and TRBJ2-3; 9 positions agree with TRBD2. The CDR3 is 18 residues long. V trimming: 3 bases; J trimming: 2 bases; junction bases outside the gene matches: 12. Germline V gene sequence: CDR1 LGHNA, CDR2 YSLEER. Written as DNA, the CDR3 is TGCGCCAGCAGCCACGCTCCCCCCCAGCGGGGGGCCACAGATACGCAGTATTTT. It is translated as CASSHAPPQRGATDTQYF.

The CDR3 region is CASSYNTGTGSPDTQYF. The CDR3 DNA is TGTGCCAGCAGTTACAACACCGGGACAGGGAGTCCAGATACGCAGTATTTT. This chain links TRBV6-2 or TRBV6-3 with TRBJ2-3; TRBD1 matches 9 bases. J lost 4 bases, V lost 2 bases, and 10 bases had no gene match. This CDR3 region has 17 residues. Germline V gene data show CDR1 as MNHEY and CDR2 as SVGEGT.

The rearrangement joins TRBV10-3 to TRBJ1-1; D is perhaps TRBD1 (6 bases). V lost 11 bases and J lost 4, with 20 bases in between. This CDR3 spans 14 amino acids. The germline V gene encodes CDR1 ENHRY and CDR2 SYGVKD. CDR3 DNA sequence: TGTGCCTCGAAGAGGGAGGGGACAAGCACTGAAGCTTTCTTT. It codes for CASKREGTSTEAFF.

V is TRBV7-9 and J is TRBJ2-1; 9 positions agree with TRBD2. Germline lookup yields CDR1 SEHNR and CDR2 FQNEAQ (reference sequence). Trimming cost V 5 bases and J 4 bases; bases outside gene matches: 18. The CDR3 is made up of 19 amino acids. The CDR3 loop is CASSGRQTGAGGRYNEQFF. As DNA, the CDR3 is TGTGCCAGCAGCGGACGACAGACGGGCGCGGGGGGGCGGTACAATGAGCAGTTCTTC.

CDR3 loop: CASSLSSGETGGYEQYF. The CDR3 coding sequence is TGTGCCAGCAGTTTGTCCTCGGGCGAGACAGGGGGCTACGAGCAGTACTTC. The chain is built from TRBV27 and TRBJ2-7; 9 bases are a match to TRBD1. Germline loops: CDR1 MNHEY, CDR2 SMNVEV (reference sequence). This CDR3 comprises 17 residues. The V segment lost 3 bases and the J segment 3 bases; nucleotides outside the gene matches: 12.

The sample holds one count of this clone. The chain joins TRBV19 to TRBJ1-3; perhaps TRBD1 as D (5 bases). The V and J ends lost 2 bases and 3 bases respectively, with 11 bases between them. CDR3 size: 15 residues. The germline V gene encodes CDR1 LNHDA and CDR2 SQIVND (reference sequence). The CDR3 here is CASSIPGLRGNTIYF. CDR3 coding DNA: TGTGCCAGTAGTATACCGGGACTTCGTGGAAACACCATATATTTT.

The chain uses TRBV28 and TRBJ2-3; TRBD1 aligns across 7 bases. This CDR3 region has 14 residues. Germline loops: CDR1 MDHEN, CDR2 SYDVKM. The J segment lost 4 bases and the V segment lost 6 bases, leaving 7 bases of the junction unmatched. The CDR3 coding sequence is TGTGCCAGCAGACTACAGGGGACCTCAGATACGCAGTATTTT. Amino acid sequence: CASRLQGTSDTQYF.

V gene TRBV7-9 combines with J gene TRBJ2-1; TRBD2 agrees at 10 bases. With 7 bases clipped from V and 5 bases from J, the junction kept 8 bases outside the gene matches. The CDR3 covers 15 residues. The germline V gene has CDR1 SEHNR and CDR2 FQNEAQ (reference sequence). CDR3 in amino acids: CASTAGTSDNNEQFF. The CDR3 DNA is TGTGCCAGCACCGCCGGGACTAGCGATAACAATGAGCAGTTCTTC. The full variable domain, in which reference TRBV7-9 and TRBJ2-1 provide the parts outside the CDR3, is DTGVSQNPRHKITKRGQNVTFRCDPISEHNRLYWYRQTLGQGPEFLTYFQNEAQLEKSRLLSDRFSAERPKGSFSTLEIQRTEQGDSAMYLCASTAGTSDNNEQFFGPGTRLTVL.

The chain joins TRBV10-2 to TRBJ1-1, with unresolved D. V was pared by 6 bases and J by 5 bases, with 7 bases between. The germline V gene encodes CDR1 WSHSY and CDR2 SAAADI. CDR3 length: 11 residues. CDR3 loop: CASSPGTEAFF. The CDR3 DNA sequence: TGCGCCAGCAGCCCGGGGACTGAAGCTTTCTTT.

This sequence joins TRBV19 and TRBJ2-1; D gene unclear. CDR3 length: 13 amino acids. Germline V gene data show CDR1 as LNHDA and CDR2 as SQIVND (reference sequence). V lost 4 bases to trimming and J lost 6 bases, with 10 bases between them. The CDR3 protein is CASSSYYTNEQFF. Written as DNA, the CDR3 is TGTGCCAGTAGTAGCTATTATACCAATGAGCAGTTCTTC.

This chain links TRBV2 with TRBJ1-4; 7 bases agree with TRBD1. The CDR3 spans 15 residues. Germline CDR1 is SNHLY and CDR2 is FYNNEI. V lost 6 bases, J lost 8 bases, and 12 bases stayed unmatched. CDR3 residues: CASRRYRDSLEKLFF. The CDR3 DNA reads as TGTGCCAGCAGGCGCTACCGGGACAGTCTAGAAAAACTGTTTTTT.

The chain recombines TRBV7-2 with TRBJ1-2, with no clear D. CDR3 length: 13 residues. Germline V CDR1 and CDR2: SGHTA, FQGNSA. V lost 4 bases, J lost 4 bases, and 10 bases lay in between. CDR3 bases: TGTGCCAGCAGCTATAATACTGGCTATGGCTACACCTTC. Translation: CASSYNTGYGYTF.

V usage is TRBV7-9 and J usage is TRBJ1-4; 10 bases are a match to TRBD1. This CDR3 is 17 amino acids long. The germline V gene encodes CDR1 SEHNR and CDR2 FQNEAQ (reference sequence). The ends lost 1 base at V and 4 bases at J; junction bases unmatched: 6. The CDR3 DNA reads as TGTGCCAGCAGCTTAGGGGGACAGGGGATCGGTAATGAAAAACTGTTTTTT. Protein: CASSLGGQGIGNEKLFF.

The gene calls are TRBV2 and TRBJ1-1; D call uncertain. The V end was cut by 4 bases, the J end by 2 bases, with 8 bases between. This CDR3 region has 13 residues. Germline lookup yields CDR1 SNHLY and CDR2 FYNNEI. This chain's CDR3 is CASSGGRNTEAFF. DNA of the CDR3: TGTGCCAGCAGTGGCGGCCGCAACACTGAAGCTTTCTTT.

The gene calls are TRBV3-1 (or the pseudogene TRBV3-2) and TRBJ1-1; TRBD1 matches 8 bases. The CDR3 consists of 16 residues. With V trimmed by 4 bases and J by 3 bases, 10 bases remained unmatched. Germline CDR1 reads LGHDT; CDR2 reads YNNKEL (reference sequence). DNA for the CDR3: TGTGCCAGCAGCCGTCGTTCCGGACAGGGCGACACTGAAGCTTTCTTT. Protein sequence: CASSRRSGQGDTEAFF.

The chain uses TRBV5-1 and TRBJ1-1; 7 nucleotides match TRBD1. V was pared by 1 base and J by 1 base, with 7 bases of the junction left unmatched. Germline CDR1 and CDR2: SGHRS and YFSETQ. The CDR3 consists of 16 residues. In nucleotides, the CDR3 is TGCGCCAGCAGCTTGACCCGGGACAGTGAGAACACTGAAGCTTTCTTT. Its protein is CASSLTRDSENTEAFF.

The chain combines TRBV7-2 with TRBJ1-2, with TRBD1 identical over 8 bases. The CDR3 runs to 14 residues. The junction had 6 bases not matched to a gene; V was cut back by 5 bases and J by 4 bases. Germline V gene data show CDR1 as SGHTA and CDR2 as FQGNSA. This CDR3 is CASSRTTGGYGYTF. CDR3 coding DNA: TGTGCCAGCAGCCGTACAACAGGGGGCTATGGCTACACCTTC.